Each of the 16 T cell receptor beta chains below was sequenced from the same sample in a study of T cell changes during pregnancy in multiple sclerosis. Using immunoSEQ multiplex PCR, the repertoire was profiled, and TCRdb retains in-frame clones only, with some absent. This sample has 90,000 or so clones; 91% occur once, and the top ten carry 0.85% to 0.95%. The sequenced sample was peripheral blood, obtained before pregnancy. The receptors stem from a female donor with multiple sclerosis, enrolled in a pregnancy study.

As DNA, the CDR3 is TGCGCCAGCAGCCGGTGGTTTGGGCGGGAGCCCGGGGAGCTGTTTTTT. Translated: CASSRWFGREPGELFF. This chain links TRBV4-1 with TRBJ2-2; TRBD2 aligns across 7 bases. Trimming cost V 4 bases and J 6 bases; bases outside gene matches: 11. The CDR3 has 16 residues. Germline V lookup: CDR1 MGHRA, CDR2 YSYEKL.

This clone was found once. This chain links TRBV2 with TRBJ1-1; no definite D call. Germline values: CDR1 SNHLY, CDR2 FYNNEI. There are 14 residues in the CDR3. V lost 5 bases and J 1 base, leaving 11 bases between the germline ends. The DNA of the CDR3 is TGTGCCAGCAGTCCTAAAAGTAGGAACACTGAAGCTTTCTTT. This sequence encodes CASSPKSRNTEAFF.

J is TRBJ1-5 and V is TRBV7-8; maybe TRBD1 (5 bases). Germline V gene sequence: CDR1 SGHVS, CDR2 FQNEAQ. The CDR3 totals 16 residues. Between the trimmed V and J ends, which lost 3 bases and 0 bases, there was a span of 12 bases. The CDR3 region is CASSFWGGNSNQPQHF. Written as DNA, the CDR3 is TGTGCCAGCAGCTTCTGGGGGGGAAATAGCAATCAGCCCCAGCATTTT.

The chain is built from TRBV2 and TRBJ1-5; D gene unclear. CDR1 is SNHLY and CDR2 is FYNNEI in the germline V gene. V gave up 2 bases and J gave up 1 base, with 6 bases separating them. The length of the CDR3 is 14 residues. CDR3 loop: CASSEYGSNQPQHF. The DNA for the CDR3 is TGTGCCAGCAGTGAATACGGGAGCAATCAGCCCCAGCATTTT.

The chain links TRBV2 to TRBJ1-2, with a possible D match to TRBD1 (6 bases). This CDR3 is 14 amino acids long. Germline lookup yields CDR1 SNHLY and CDR2 FYNNEI. V lost 10 bases and J lost 4, with 19 bases in between. CDR3 sequence: CATEKGGETYGYTF. CDR3 coding DNA: TGTGCCACGGAAAAAGGGGGGGAGACCTATGGCTACACCTTC.

This chain links TRBV19 with TRBJ1-4, with a possible D match to TRBD1 (6 bases). The length of the CDR3 is 15 residues. The V and J ends lost 10 bases and 8 bases respectively, with 23 bases between them. Germline V gene data show CDR1 as LNHDA and CDR2 as SQIVND (reference sequence). The CDR3 is CATSRGMQGSEKLFF. The DNA for the CDR3 is TGTGCCACCTCGAGGGGGATGCAGGGAAGCGAAAAACTGTTTTTT.

The CDR3 sequence: CASSWTSGRSGANVLTF. The CDR3 coding sequence is TGCGCCAGCAGCTGGACTAGCGGGAGGTCTGGGGCCAACGTCCTGACTTTC. The genes are TRBV5-1 and TRBJ2-6; the match to TRBD2 covers 14 bases. The CDR3 loop spans 17 amino acids. Trimming at V came to 3 bases and at J to 1 base, leaving 0 bases not matched to a gene. Germline loops: CDR1 SGHRS, CDR2 YFSETQ.

In DNA, the CDR3 is TGCGCCAGCAGCTTAAGGGGGAACACTGAAGCTTTCTTT. This encodes CASSLRGNTEAFF. The V and J genes are TRBV5-1 and TRBJ1-1; D is perhaps TRBD1 (5 bases). Germline CDR1 and CDR2: SGHRS and YFSETQ. This CDR3 is 13 amino acids long. The V and J ends lost 2 bases and 1 base respectively, with 6 bases between them.

The rearrangement uses TRBV27 and TRBJ2-7, with D unresolved. Germline assignment: CDR1 MNHEY and CDR2 SMNVEV (reference sequence). The CDR3 is 13 residues long. Trimming left V 3 bases short and J 3 bases short, with 9 bases between. Here the CDR3 reads CASSLGTDYEQYF. The CDR3 nucleotides are TGTGCCAGCAGTTTGGGCACGGACTACGAGCAGTACTTC.

This chain uses TRBV28 with TRBJ1-5, with 8 bases fitting TRBD1. Trimming at V came to 4 bases and at J to 0 bases, leaving 2 bases not matched to a gene. Germline V gene data show CDR1 as MDHEN and CDR2 as SYDVKM. The CDR3 is 15 amino acids. The CDR3 loop is CASSSTGDSNQPQHF. CDR3 DNA sequence: TGTGCCAGCAGTTCGACAGGGGATAGCAATCAGCCCCAGCATTTT. Full variable domain (remainder filled in from reference TRBV28 and TRBJ1-5): DVKVTQSSRYLVKRTGEKVFLECVQDMDHENMFWYRQDPGLGLRLIYFSYDVKMKEKGDIPEGYSVSREKKERFSLILESASTNQTSMYLCASSSTGDSNQPQHFGDGTRLSIL.

This rearrangement joins TRBV6-6 to TRBJ1-5; D is perhaps TRBD1 (6 bases). V dropped 2 bases and J dropped 3 bases, with 8 bases sitting between them. CDR1 is MNHNY, CDR2 SVGAGI, per germline (reference sequence). This CDR3 contains 14 residues. Written as DNA, the CDR3 is TGTGCCAGCAGTTACGGGGACAACAATCAGCCCCAGCATTTT. Its protein product is CASSYGDNNQPQHF.

The gene calls are TRBV19 and TRBJ2-7; 9 nucleotides line up with TRBD1. There are 14 residues in the CDR3. Germline V gene lookup returns CDR1 LNHDA and CDR2 SQIVND (reference sequence). With V trimmed by 6 bases and J by 0 bases, 3 bases remained unmatched. CDR3 sequence reads: CASSNRGLSYEQYF. In DNA, the CDR3 is TGTGCCAGTAGCAACAGGGGGCTCTCCTACGAGCAGTACTTC.

This clone was detected a few times. The V gene is TRBV30, the J gene TRBJ2-1, with TRBD2 identical over 9 bases. The CDR3 contains 14 residues. Germline CDR1 GTSNPN, CDR2 SVGIG (reference sequence). The J segment lost 7 bases and the V segment lost 6 bases, leaving 10 bases of the junction unmatched. CDR3 DNA sequence: TGTGCCTGCAATCGACTAGCGGACGCGAATGAGCAGTTCTTC. It is translated as CACNRLADANEQFF. Complete variable domain (other parts from reference TRBV30 and TRBJ2-1): SQTIHQWPATLVQPVGSPLSLECTVEGTSNPNLYWYRQAAGRGLQLLFYSVGIGQISSEVPQNLSASRPQDRQFILSSKKLLLSDSGFYLCACNRLADANEQFFGPGTRLTVL.

The chain employs TRBV2 and TRBJ2-7; D possibly corresponds to TRBD1 (6 bases). The CDR3 length is 12 residues. The V end lost 7 bases, the J end lost 0 bases, and 7 bases lay between the germline ends. Per germline, CDR1 SNHLY and CDR2 FYNNEI. CDR3 sequence: CASNRDSYEQYF. The CDR3 bases are TGTGCCAGCAACAGGGACTCCTACGAGCAGTACTTC.

The J gene is TRBJ1-2, the V gene TRBV5-1, with D perhaps TRBD1 (6 bases). The V end lost 0 bases, the J end lost 6 bases, and 18 bases lay between the germline ends. Germline assignment: CDR1 SGHRS and CDR2 YFSETQ. The CDR3 has 16 residues. CDR3 amino acids: CASSLAYAMGADGYTF. The CDR3, as DNA: TGCGCCAGCAGCTTGGCTTACGCGATGGGGGCAGATGGCTACACCTTC.

V is TRBV4-2 and J is TRBJ2-2, with D perhaps TRBD2 (6 bases). V was clipped by 1 base and J by 6 bases, with 12 bases between them. The germline V gene encodes CDR1 LGHNA and CDR2 YNFKEQ. The CDR3 has 15 residues. The CDR3 loop reads CASSQAGVRAGELFF. CDR3 nucleotide sequence: TGTGCCAGCAGCCAAGCGGGAGTTCGTGCCGGGGAGCTGTTTTTT.